Many counts were recorded for the clone carrying this T cell receptor (beta chain). This specimen comes from a study of regulatory T cells in long-lasting Graves disease. Construction of TCR beta libraries relied on iRepertoire HTBI primers and on Arm-PCR targeting CDR3 regions. TCRdb re-analysed the multiplex PCR reads in MiXCR, keeping a single row per CDR3 protein. Altogether about 470,000 distinct CDR3 sequences are present, around 21% being singletons, with the ten largest covering over 7.5%. Time point denoted: persistent/refractory GD, antithyroid drugs over 5 years with positive TRAb. Construction of the TCR library relied on RNA isolated from PBMCs. Germline CDR1 reads MNHEY; CDR2 reads SMNVEV (reference sequence). Trimming removed 4 bases from V and 8 bases from J, with 14 bases in between. The CDR3 runs to 13 residues.

The rearrangement links TRBV27 to TRBJ1-2, with D hard to call. The clonotype was recovered from a female donor with Graves disease. This specimen consisted of peripheral blood mononuclear cells (PBMCs), obtained when the disease was refractory, from a patient treated with antithyroid drugs. In DNA form, the CDR3 reads TGTGCCAGCAGTTCATACGGTGGAGAAGGCTACACCTTC. It encodes CASSSYGGEGYTF.